One sample yielded the 6 T cell receptor beta chains listed below, sequenced in a study of blood T cells in healthy people across ages. With a J-beta primer mix and a sample-barcoded 5' primer, a second PCR ran 7 to 11 cycles. Each CDR3 protein is one row after TCRdb ran MiXCR on the 5' RACE reads. Among about 1.8 million distinct CDR3 sequences, about 50% were seen once, and the ten largest hold more than 2%. The sequencing sample was made of blood. These receptors all stem from a woman aged 40 to 50 in good health.

Comment on this clonotype: The junction differs from germline at one of its ends, possibly a read error. The CDR3: CASSPLSPLAEGTDTQYF. The CDR3 coding sequence is TGTGCCAGCAGTCCCCTCTCTCCGCTAGCGGAGGGCACAGATACACAGTATTTT. The V and J genes are TRBV12-3 or TRBV12-4 and TRBJ2-3; 7 nucleotides match TRBD2. This CDR3 region has 18 residues.

J is TRBJ2-1 and V is TRBV20-1, with no clear D. CDR3 length equals 16 residues. Germline CDR1 DFQATT, CDR2 SNEGSKA (reference sequence). The V end lost 6 bases, the J end lost 0 bases, and 18 bases lay between the germline ends. CDR3 nucleotides: TGCAGTGCCCGGCTCCCTGGCGTGCCCTCCTACAATGAGCAGTTCTTC. Translated, it gives CSARLPGVPSYNEQFF.

This chain joins TRBV3-1 and TRBJ2-3; 8 bases line up with TRBD2. The CDR3 has 16 amino acids. Losses at the gene ends were 4 bases for V and 1 base for J; bases not matched to a gene: 7. Germline values: CDR1 LGHDT, CDR2 YNNKEL (reference sequence). CDR3 bases: TGTGCCAGCAGCCGGTTTAGCGGGACTGGCACAGATACGCAGTATTTT. Amino acids: CASSRFSGTGTDTQYF.

The chain joins TRBV12-3 or TRBV12-4 to TRBJ2-7; a weak D match, TRBD2 (5 bases). Trimming removed 6 bases at V and 1 base at J, with 16 bases between. The length of the CDR3 is 15 residues. In DNA, the CDR3 is TGTGCCAGCAGCCGCTCGCCGGACTCGTCCTACGAGCAGTACTTC. It codes for CASSRSPDSSYEQYF.

The chain joins TRBV20-1 to TRBJ2-3; the D gene is possibly TRBD1 (5 bases). Looked up from germline, CDR1 is DFQATT and CDR2 is SNEGSKA (reference sequence). V dropped 3 bases and J dropped 4 bases, with 17 bases sitting between them. This CDR3 has 15 residues. CDR3: CSASAIQQVSDTQYF. As DNA, the CDR3 is TGCAGTGCTAGCGCTATCCAACAGGTCTCAGATACGCAGTATTTT.

This clonotype was picked up a small number of times. This chain uses TRBV3-1 with TRBJ1-5; the match to TRBD1 covers 7 bases. The germline CDR1 and CDR2 sequences are LGHDT and YNNKEL (reference sequence). The CDR3 loop spans 13 amino acids. The junction had 1 base not matched to a gene; V was cut back by 5 bases and J by 3 bases. The CDR3 DNA is TGTGCCAGCAGCGACAGGGCCAATCAGCCCCAGCATTTT. This encodes CASSDRANQPQHF.